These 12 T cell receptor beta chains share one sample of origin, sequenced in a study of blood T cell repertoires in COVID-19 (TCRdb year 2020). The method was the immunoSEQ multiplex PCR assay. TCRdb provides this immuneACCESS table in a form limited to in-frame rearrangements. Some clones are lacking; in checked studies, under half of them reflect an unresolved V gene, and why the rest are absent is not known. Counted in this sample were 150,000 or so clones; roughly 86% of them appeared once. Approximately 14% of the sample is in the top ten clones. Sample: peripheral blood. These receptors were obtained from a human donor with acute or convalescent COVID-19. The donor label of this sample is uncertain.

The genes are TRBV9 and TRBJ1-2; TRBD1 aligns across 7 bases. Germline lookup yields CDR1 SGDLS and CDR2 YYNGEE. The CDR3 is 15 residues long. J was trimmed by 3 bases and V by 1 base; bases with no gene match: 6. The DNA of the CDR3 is TGTGCCAGCAGCGTACGACAGGGTGGTTACTATGGCTACACCTTC. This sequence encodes CASSVRQGGYYGYTF.

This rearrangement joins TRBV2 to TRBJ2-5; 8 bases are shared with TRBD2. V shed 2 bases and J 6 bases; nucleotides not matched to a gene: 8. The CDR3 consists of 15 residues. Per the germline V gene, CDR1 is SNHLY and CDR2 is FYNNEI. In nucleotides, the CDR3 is TGTGCCAGCAGTGAATCGGGGGGGCGAGGGAAGACCCAGTACTTC. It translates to CASSESGGRGKTQYF. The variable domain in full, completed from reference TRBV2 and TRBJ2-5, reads EPEVTQTPSHQVTQMGQEVILRCVPISNHLYFYWYRQILGQKVEFLVSFYNNEISEKSEIFDDQFSVERPDGSNFTLKIRSTKLEDSAMYFCASSESGGRGKTQYFGPGTRLLVL.

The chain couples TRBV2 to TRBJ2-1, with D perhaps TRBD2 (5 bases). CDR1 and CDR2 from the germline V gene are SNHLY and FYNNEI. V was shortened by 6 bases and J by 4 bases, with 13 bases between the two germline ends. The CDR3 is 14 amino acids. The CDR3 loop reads CASSINGKYNEQFF. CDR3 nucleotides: TGTGCCAGCAGCATCAACGGGAAGTACAATGAGCAGTTCTTC.

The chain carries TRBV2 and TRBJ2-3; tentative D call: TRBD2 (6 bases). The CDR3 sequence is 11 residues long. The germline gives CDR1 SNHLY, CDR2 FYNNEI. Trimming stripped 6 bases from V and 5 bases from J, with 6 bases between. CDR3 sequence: CASRRGDTQYF. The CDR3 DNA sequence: TGTGCCAGCAGGCGGGGAGATACGCAGTATTTT.

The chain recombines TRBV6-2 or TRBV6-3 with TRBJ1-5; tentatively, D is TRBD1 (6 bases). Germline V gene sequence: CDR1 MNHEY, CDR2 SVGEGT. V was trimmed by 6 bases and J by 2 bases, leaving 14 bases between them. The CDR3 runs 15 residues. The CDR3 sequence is CASSNLQGGNQPQHF. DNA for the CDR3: TGTGCCAGCAGCAACCTACAGGGAGGCAATCAGCCCCAGCATTTT.

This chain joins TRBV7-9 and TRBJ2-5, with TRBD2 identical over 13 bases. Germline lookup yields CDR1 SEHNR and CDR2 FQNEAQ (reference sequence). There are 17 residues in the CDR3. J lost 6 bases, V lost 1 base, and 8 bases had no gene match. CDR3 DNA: TGTGCCAGCAGCTTAGGACTAGCGGGGGGCGGAGGCCAGACCCAGTACTTC. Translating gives CASSLGLAGGGGQTQYF.

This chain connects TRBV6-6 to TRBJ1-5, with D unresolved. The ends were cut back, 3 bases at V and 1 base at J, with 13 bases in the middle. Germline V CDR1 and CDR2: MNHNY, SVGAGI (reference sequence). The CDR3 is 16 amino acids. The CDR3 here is CASSYWIGRSNQPQHF. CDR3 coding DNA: TGTGCCAGCAGTTATTGGATAGGGAGAAGCAATCAGCCCCAGCATTTT.

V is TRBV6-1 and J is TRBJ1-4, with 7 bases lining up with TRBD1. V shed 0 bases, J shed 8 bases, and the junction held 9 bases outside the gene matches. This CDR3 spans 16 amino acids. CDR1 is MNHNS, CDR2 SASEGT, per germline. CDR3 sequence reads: CASSEAKRGLGEKLFF. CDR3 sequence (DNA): TGTGCCAGCAGTGAAGCGAAAAGGGGGCTAGGGGAAAAACTGTTTTTT.

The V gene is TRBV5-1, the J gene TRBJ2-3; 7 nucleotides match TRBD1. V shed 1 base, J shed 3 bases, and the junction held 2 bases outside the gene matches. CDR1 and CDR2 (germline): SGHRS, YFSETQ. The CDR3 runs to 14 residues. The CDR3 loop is CASSLRQGTDTQYF. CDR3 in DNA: TGCGCCAGCAGCTTGAGACAGGGTACAGATACGCAGTATTTT.

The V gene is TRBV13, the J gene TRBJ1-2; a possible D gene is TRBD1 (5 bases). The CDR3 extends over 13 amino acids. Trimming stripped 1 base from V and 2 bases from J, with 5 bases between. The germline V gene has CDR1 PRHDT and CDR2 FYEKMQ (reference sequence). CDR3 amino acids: CASSLAGNYGYTF. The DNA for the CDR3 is TGTGCCAGCAGCTTAGCAGGGAACTATGGCTACACCTTC.

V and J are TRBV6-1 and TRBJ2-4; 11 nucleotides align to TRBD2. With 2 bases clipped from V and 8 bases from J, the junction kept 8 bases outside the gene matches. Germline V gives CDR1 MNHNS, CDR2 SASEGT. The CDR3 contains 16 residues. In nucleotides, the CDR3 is TGTGCCAGCAGTGAAAGGGTAGATAGCGGGAGGGACATTCAGTACTTC. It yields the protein CASSERVDSGRDIQYF.

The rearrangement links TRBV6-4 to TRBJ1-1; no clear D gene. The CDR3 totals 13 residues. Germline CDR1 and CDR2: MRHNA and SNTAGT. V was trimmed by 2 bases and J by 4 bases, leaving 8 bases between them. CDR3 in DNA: TGTGCCAGCAGTGACGACGGGATCACTGAAGCTTTCTTT. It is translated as CASSDDGITEAFF.